Presented here are 3 T cell receptor beta chains from one specimen sequenced in a study of T cells in Graves' hyperthyroidism and ophthalmopathy. RNA transcripts served as the template for amplifying TCR beta CDR3 regions. The HTBI primer set served for first-round RT-PCR of the TCR CDR3. Using its own MiXCR run on the multiplex PCR reads, TCRdb lists one record per CDR3 protein. The sample holds 400,000 to 500,000 distinct CDR3 sequences, about 15% seen once. The sequenced sample was blood. The receptor set was obtained from a man aged 18 to 30 with Graves' ophthalmopathy.

The chain recombines TRBV7-9 with TRBJ1-2; no firm D call. This CDR3 has 12 amino acids. Germline CDR1 is SEHNR and CDR2 is FQNEAQ (reference sequence). With 1 base removed from V and 11 bases from J, the gap between germline ends came to 11 bases. The CDR3 coding sequence is TGTGCCAGCAGCTTAGAAGGCCGGGCTTACACCTTC. This codes for CASSLEGRAYTF. Based on the CDR3 plus reference TRBV7-9 and TRBJ1-2, the full variable domain is DTGVSQNPRHKITKRGQNVTFRCDPISEHNRLYWYRQTLGQGPEFLTYFQNEAQLEKSRLLSDRFSAERPKGSFSTLEIQRTEQGDSAMYLCASSLEGRAYTFGSGTRLTVV.

This clonotype was detected only a few times. This CDR3 reads CATSDLSEAFF. The CDR3 region has the DNA TGTGCCACCAGTGATTTAAGTGAAGCTTTCTTT. The chain has TRBV24-1 and TRBJ1-1; the D is unclear. The ends were cut back, 1 base at V and 7 bases at J, with 3 bases in the middle. CDR1 KGHDR and CDR2 SFDVKD come from the germline V gene. The CDR3 is 11 amino acids.

This clonotype was picked up many times. A much larger clonotype is one base distant, so this may be a read error. The V gene is TRBV18, the J gene TRBJ2-1; maybe TRBD2 (6 bases). The CDR3 contains 13 residues. V was clipped by 0 bases and J by 6 bases, with 6 bases between them. Germline V lookup: CDR1 KGHSH, CDR2 LQKENI. The CDR3 region is CASSPPGGNEQFF. The DNA for the CDR3 is TGTGCCAGCTCACCACCGGGGGGCAATGAGCAGTTCTTC.